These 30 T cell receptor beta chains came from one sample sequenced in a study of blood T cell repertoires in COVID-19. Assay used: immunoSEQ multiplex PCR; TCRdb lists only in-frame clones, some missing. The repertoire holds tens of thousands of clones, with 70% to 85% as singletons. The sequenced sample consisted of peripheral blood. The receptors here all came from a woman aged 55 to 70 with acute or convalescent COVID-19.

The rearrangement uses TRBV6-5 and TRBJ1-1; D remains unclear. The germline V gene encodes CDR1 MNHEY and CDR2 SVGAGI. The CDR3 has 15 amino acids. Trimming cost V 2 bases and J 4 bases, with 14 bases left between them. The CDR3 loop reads CASSYGRVFGTEAFF. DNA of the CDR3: TGTGCCAGCAGTTACGGGCGGGTGTTTGGCACTGAAGCTTTCTTT.

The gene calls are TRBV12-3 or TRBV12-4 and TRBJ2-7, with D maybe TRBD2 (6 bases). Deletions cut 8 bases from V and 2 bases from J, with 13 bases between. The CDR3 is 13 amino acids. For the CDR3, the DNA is TGTGCCAGCCGAGGCGGGGAGGCCTACGAGCAGTACTTC. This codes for CASRGGEAYEQYF.

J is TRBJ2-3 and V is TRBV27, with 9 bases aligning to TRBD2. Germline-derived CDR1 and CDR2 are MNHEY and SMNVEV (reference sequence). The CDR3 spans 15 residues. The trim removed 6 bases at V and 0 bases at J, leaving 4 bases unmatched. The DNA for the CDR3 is TGTGCCAGCAGCCAGACTAGCGGAAGCACAGATACGCAGTATTTT. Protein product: CASSQTSGSTDTQYF.

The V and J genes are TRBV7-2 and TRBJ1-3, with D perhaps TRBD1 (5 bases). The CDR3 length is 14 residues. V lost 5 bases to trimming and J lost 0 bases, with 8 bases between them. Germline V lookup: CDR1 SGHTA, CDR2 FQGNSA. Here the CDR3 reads CASSAGGSGNTIYF. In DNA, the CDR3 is TGTGCCAGCAGCGCGGGGGGCTCTGGAAACACCATATATTTT.

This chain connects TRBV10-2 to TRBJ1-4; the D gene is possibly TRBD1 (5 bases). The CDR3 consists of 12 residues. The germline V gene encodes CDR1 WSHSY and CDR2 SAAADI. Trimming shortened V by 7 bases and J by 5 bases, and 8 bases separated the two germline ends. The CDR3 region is CASNRGNEKLFF. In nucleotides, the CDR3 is TGCGCCAGCAACCGGGGGAATGAAAAACTGTTTTTT.

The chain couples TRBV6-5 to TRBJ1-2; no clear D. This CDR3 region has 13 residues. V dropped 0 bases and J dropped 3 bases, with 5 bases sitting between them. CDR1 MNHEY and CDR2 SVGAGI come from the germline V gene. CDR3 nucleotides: TGTGCCAGCAGTTACTCGACTTACTATGGCTACACCTTC. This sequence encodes CASSYSTYYGYTF.

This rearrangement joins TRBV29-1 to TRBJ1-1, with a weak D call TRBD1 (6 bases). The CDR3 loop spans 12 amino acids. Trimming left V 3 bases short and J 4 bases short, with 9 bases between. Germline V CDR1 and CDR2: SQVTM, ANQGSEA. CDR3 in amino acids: CSVEQGTTEAFF. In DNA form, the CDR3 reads TGCAGCGTTGAGCAGGGGACCACTGAAGCTTTCTTT.

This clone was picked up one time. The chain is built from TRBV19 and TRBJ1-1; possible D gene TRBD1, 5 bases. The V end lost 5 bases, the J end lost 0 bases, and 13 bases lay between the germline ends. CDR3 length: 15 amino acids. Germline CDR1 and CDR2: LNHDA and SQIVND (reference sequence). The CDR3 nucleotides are TGTGCCAGTAGTGATTTCAGGGCCGTGAACACTGAAGCTTTCTTT. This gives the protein CASSDFRAVNTEAFF.

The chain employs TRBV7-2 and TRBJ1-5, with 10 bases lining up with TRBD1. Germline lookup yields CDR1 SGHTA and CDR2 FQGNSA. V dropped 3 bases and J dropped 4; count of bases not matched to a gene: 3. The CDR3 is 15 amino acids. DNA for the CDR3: TGTGCCAGCAGCTTGGAGGGACAGGGGAATCAGCCCCAGCATTTT. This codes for CASSLEGQGNQPQHF.

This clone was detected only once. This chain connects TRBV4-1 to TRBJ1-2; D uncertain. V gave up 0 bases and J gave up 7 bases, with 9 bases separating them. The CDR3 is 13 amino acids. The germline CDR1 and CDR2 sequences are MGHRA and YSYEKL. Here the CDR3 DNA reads TGCGCCAGCAGCCAAGACCCCGCGGGTGGCTACACCTTC. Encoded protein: CASSQDPAGGYTF.

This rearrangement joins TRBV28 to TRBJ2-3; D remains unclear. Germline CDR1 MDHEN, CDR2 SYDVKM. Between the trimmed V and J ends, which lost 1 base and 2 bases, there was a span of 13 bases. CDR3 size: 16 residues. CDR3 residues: CASSLLQTRPTDTQYF. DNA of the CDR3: TGTGCCAGCAGTTTATTACAGACCAGACCCACAGATACGCAGTATTTT.

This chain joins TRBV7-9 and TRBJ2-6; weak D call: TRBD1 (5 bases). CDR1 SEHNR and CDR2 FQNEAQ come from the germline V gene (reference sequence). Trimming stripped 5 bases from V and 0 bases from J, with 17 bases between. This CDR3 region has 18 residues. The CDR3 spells CASSPWGLPFSGANVLTF. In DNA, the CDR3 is TGTGCCAGCAGCCCATGGGGCCTACCGTTCTCTGGGGCCAACGTCCTGACTTTC.

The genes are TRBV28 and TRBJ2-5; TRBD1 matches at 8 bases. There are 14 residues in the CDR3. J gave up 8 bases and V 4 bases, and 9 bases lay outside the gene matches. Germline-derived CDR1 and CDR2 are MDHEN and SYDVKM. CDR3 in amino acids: CASSSRGRGVTQYF. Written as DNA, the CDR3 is TGTGCCAGCAGTTCCAGGGGGCGCGGGGTAACCCAGTACTTC.

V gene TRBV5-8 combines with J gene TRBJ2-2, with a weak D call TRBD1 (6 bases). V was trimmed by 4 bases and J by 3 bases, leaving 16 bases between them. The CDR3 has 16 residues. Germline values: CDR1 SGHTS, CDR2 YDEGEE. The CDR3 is CASSATGFRDTGELFF. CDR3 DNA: TGTGCCAGCAGCGCCACAGGGTTCCGAGACACCGGGGAGCTGTTTTTT.

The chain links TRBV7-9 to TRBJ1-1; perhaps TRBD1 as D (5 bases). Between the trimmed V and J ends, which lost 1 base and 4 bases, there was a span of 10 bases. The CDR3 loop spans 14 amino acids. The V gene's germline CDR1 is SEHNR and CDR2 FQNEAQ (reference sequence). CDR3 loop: CASSLVMGGTEAFF. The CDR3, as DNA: TGTGCCAGCAGCTTAGTAATGGGGGGCACTGAAGCTTTCTTT.

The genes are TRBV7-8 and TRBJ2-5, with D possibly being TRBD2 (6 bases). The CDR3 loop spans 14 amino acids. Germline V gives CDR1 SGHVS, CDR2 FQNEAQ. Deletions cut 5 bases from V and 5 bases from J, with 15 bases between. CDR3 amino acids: CASSNRGGWETQYF. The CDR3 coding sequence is TGTGCCAGCAGCAATCGAGGAGGGTGGGAGACCCAGTACTTC.

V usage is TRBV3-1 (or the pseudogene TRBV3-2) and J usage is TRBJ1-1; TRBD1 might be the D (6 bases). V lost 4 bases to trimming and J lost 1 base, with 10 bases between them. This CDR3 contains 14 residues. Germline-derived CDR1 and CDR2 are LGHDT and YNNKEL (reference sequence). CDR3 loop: CASSLGGKNTEAFF. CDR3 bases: TGTGCCAGCAGCCTAGGGGGTAAGAACACTGAAGCTTTCTTT.

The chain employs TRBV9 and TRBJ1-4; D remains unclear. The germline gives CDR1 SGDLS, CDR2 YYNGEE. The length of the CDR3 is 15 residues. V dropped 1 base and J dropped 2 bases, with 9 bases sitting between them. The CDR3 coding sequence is TGTGCCAGCAGCGTAAACGAACGGACTAATGAAAAACTGTTTTTT. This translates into CASSVNERTNEKLFF.

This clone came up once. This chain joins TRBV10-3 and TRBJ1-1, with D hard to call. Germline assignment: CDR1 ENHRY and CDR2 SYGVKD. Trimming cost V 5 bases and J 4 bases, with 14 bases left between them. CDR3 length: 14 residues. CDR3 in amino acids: CAISSRGVSTEAFF. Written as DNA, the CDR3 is TGTGCCATCAGTTCCCGCGGGGTCTCCACTGAAGCTTTCTTT.

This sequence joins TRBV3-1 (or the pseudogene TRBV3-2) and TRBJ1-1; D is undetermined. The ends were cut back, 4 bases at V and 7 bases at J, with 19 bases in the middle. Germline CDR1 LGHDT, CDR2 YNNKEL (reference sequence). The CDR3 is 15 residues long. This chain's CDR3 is CASSPVGVLGNEAFF. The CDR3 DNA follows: TGTGCCAGCAGCCCGGTCGGGGTCTTAGGGAATGAAGCTTTCTTT.

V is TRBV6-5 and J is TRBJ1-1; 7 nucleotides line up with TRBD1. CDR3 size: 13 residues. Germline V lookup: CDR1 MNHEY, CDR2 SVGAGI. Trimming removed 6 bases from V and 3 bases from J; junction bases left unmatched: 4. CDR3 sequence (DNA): TGTGCCAGCAGCGAGACAGGGTACACTGAAGCTTTCTTT. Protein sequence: CASSETGYTEAFF.

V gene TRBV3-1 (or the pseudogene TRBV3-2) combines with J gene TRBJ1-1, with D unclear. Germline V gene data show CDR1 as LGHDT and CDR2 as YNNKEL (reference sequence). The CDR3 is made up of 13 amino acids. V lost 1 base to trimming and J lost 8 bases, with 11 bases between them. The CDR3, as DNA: TGTGCCAGCAGCCAAGTGACGACATCGGAAGCTTTCTTT. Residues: CASSQVTTSEAFF.

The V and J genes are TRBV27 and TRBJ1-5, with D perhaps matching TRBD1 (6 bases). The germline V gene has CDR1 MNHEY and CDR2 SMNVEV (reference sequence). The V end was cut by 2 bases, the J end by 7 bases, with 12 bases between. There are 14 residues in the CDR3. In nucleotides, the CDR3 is TGTGCCAGCAGTTTAGATGGGGGCGTCCAGCCCCAGCATTTT. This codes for CASSLDGGVQPQHF.

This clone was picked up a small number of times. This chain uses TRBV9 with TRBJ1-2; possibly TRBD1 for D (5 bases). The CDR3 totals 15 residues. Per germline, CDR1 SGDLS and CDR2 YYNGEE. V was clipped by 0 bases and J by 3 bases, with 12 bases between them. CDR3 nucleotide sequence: TGTGCCAGCAGCGTAGGGCAAGGGGCAGACTATGGCTACACCTTC. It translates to CASSVGQGADYGYTF.

CDR3 bases: TGTGCCTGGACTACCGGGACAGGGAGCTACGAGCAGTACTTC. This translates into CAWTTGTGSYEQYF. This rearrangement joins TRBV30 to TRBJ2-7, with TRBD1 matching over 9 bases. The germline gives CDR1 GTSNPN, CDR2 SVGIG (reference sequence). The CDR3 spans 14 residues. V shed 4 bases and J 3 bases; nucleotides not matched to a gene: 7.

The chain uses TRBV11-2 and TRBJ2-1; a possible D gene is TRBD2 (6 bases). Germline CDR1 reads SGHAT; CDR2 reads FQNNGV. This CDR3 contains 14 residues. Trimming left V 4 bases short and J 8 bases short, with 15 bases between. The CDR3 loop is CASSSLASVHEQFF. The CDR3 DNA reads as TGTGCCAGCAGCTCTTTGGCTAGCGTACATGAGCAGTTCTTC.

CDR3 loop: CASRRRGANTEAFF. CDR3 DNA sequence: TGTGCCAGTAGGCGCCGGGGGGCGAACACTGAAGCTTTCTTT. This chain uses TRBV19 with TRBJ1-1; the D gene is possibly TRBD1 (6 bases). The CDR3 totals 14 residues. Trimming shortened V by 6 bases and J by 1 base, and 12 bases separated the two germline ends. Germline CDR1 is LNHDA and CDR2 is SQIVND (reference sequence).

CDR3 amino acids: CASSPSFNTEAFF. The CDR3 DNA reads as TGTGCCAGCAGTCCAAGCTTCAACACTGAAGCTTTCTTT. This chain connects TRBV27 to TRBJ1-1; the D is unclear. There are 13 residues in the CDR3. Germline CDR1 is MNHEY and CDR2 is SMNVEV (reference sequence). V lost 5 bases, J lost 2 bases, and 9 bases lay in between.

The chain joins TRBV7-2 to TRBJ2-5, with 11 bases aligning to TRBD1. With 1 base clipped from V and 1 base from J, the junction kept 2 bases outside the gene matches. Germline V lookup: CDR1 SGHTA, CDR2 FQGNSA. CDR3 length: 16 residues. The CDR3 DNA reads TGTGCCAGCAGCTTAGAGGGGACAGGGGGCCAAGAGACCCAGTACTTC. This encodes CASSLEGTGGQETQYF. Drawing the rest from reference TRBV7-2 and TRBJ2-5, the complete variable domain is GAGVSQSPSNKVTEKGKDVELRCDPISGHTALYWYRQSLGQGLEFLIYFQGNSAPDKSGLPSDRFSAERTGGSVSTLTIQRTQQEDSAVYLCASSLEGTGGQETQYFGPGTRLLVL.

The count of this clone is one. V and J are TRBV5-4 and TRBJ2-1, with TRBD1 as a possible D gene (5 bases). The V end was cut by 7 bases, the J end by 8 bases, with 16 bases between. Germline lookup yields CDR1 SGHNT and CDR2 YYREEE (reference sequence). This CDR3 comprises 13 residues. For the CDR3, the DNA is TGTGCCAGCGCCCTGGGGCAGGGTGATGAGCAGTTCTTC. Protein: CASALGQGDEQFF.